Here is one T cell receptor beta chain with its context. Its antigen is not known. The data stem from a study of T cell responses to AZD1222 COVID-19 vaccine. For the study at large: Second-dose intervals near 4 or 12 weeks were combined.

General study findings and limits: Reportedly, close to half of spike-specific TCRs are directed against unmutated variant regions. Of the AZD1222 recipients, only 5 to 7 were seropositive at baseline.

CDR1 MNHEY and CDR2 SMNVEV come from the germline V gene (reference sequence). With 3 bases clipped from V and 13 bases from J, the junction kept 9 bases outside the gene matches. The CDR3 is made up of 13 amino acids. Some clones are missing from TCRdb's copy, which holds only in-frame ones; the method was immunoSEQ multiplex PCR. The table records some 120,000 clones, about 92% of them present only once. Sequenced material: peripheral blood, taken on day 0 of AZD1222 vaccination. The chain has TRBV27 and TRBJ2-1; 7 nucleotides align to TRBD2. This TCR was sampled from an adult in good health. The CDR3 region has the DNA TGTGCCAGCAGTTTGAAGGGGACTACCCGACAGTTCTTC. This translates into CASSLKGTTRQFF.